The 21 T cell receptor beta chains in this list originate from one sample, sequenced in a study of CD8+CD57+ T cells in acquired aplastic anemia. Patients included in sequencing had previously demonstrated CD8+CD57+ cell expansion by flow cytometry. CDR3 and TCR beta VDJ profiling relied on a genomic DNA template. In TCRdb, the reads were re-called with MiXCR into one record per CDR3 protein. The sample carries 80,000 to 100,000 distinct CDR3 sequences, 55% to 75% recorded once. Sequenced: sorted CD4+, CD8+, or CD8+CD57+ T cells (not recorded which) from PBMCs. All receptors derive from a human donor with aplastic anemia.

V usage is TRBV20-1 and J usage is TRBJ1-3, with unresolved D. The germline V and J ends were trimmed by 3 bases and 0 bases, with 9 bases remaining between them. The CDR3 spans 14 residues. Germline CDR1 is DFQATT and CDR2 is SNEGSKA (reference sequence). CDR3 in DNA: TGCAGTGCTAGTCAGGAGAGCTCTGGAAACACCATATATTTT. This gives the protein CSASQESSGNTIYF.

There are a few counts of this clonotype. The rearrangement uses TRBV25-1 and TRBJ1-6, with TRBD1 as a possible D gene (5 bases). The CDR3 is 15 residues long. The germline gives CDR1 MGHDK, CDR2 SYGVNS. The V end lost 1 base, the J end lost 7 bases, and 11 bases lay between the germline ends. CDR3 sequence (DNA): TGTGCCAGCAGTGAATCCGACAGCCCCAATTCACCCCTCCACTTT. It is translated as CASSESDSPNSPLHF. Looking up the rest from reference TRBV25-1 and TRBJ1-6 gives the full variable domain: EADIYQTPRYLVIGTGKKITLECSQTMGHDKMYWYQQDPGMELHLIHYSYGVNSTEKGDLSSESTVSRIRTEHFPLTLESARPSHTSQYLCASSESDSPNSPLHFGNGTRLTVT.

The chain combines TRBV7-2 with TRBJ2-5; D is possibly TRBD1 (5 bases). Trimming cost V 5 bases and J 4 bases, with 11 bases left between them. The germline V gene encodes CDR1 SGHTA and CDR2 FQGNSA. The CDR3 runs to 13 residues. The CDR3 loop is CASSATGSETQYF. The CDR3 DNA sequence: TGTGCCAGCAGCGCAACAGGTTCAGAGACCCAGTACTTC.

The chain couples TRBV7-2 to TRBJ2-5; perhaps TRBD2 as D (5 bases). The germline CDR1 and CDR2 sequences are SGHTA and FQGNSA. This CDR3 spans 13 amino acids. V lost 5 bases to trimming and J lost 7 bases, with 14 bases between them. CDR3 sequence: CASSPPSGGTQYF. The CDR3 DNA is TGTGCCAGCAGCCCCCCAAGTGGAGGGACCCAGTACTTC.

This clonotype has just one count. V and J are TRBV5-1 and TRBJ2-7; 10 bases match TRBD2. CDR3 length equals 19 residues. CDR1 is SGHRS, CDR2 YFSETQ, per germline. V shed 1 base and J 5 bases; nucleotides not matched to a gene: 18. CDR3 nucleotides: TGCGCCAGCAGCTTGAGATTAAGGACTCCGGGACTAGCGATCCACGAGCAGTACTTC. Translating gives CASSLRLRTPGLAIHEQYF.

The chain employs TRBV14 and TRBJ1-4; D is unresolved. Germline V gene lookup returns CDR1 SGHDN and CDR2 FVKESK. The V end was cut by 1 base, the J end by 8 bases, with 8 bases between. This CDR3 has 13 residues. The CDR3 DNA follows: TGTGCCAGCAGCCAAGGGGTCGCGGAAAAACTGTTTTTT. Its translation: CASSQGVAEKLFF.

This clonotype was recorded at least ten times. The chain carries TRBV4-1 and TRBJ1-1, with TRBD1 matching over 8 bases. V lost 4 bases, J lost 9 bases, and 10 bases stayed unmatched. The CDR3 is made up of 14 amino acids. From germline, CDR1 is MGHRA and CDR2 YSYEKL. In nucleotides, the CDR3 is TGCGCCAGCAGCCGGCCAGACAGGGGCAAGAAAGCTTTCTTT. This codes for CASSRPDRGKKAFF.

V gene TRBV20-1 combines with J gene TRBJ2-3; D gene uncertain. V was pared by 2 bases and J by 3 bases, with 6 bases between. CDR1 is DFQATT and CDR2 is SNEGSKA in the germline V gene (reference sequence). The length of the CDR3 is 12 residues. The CDR3 nucleotides are TGCAGTGCTAGAAGTCGGACAGATACGCAGTATTTT. Translation: CSARSRTDTQYF.

This rearrangement joins TRBV10-2 to TRBJ2-3; D uncertain. Germline-derived CDR1 and CDR2 are WSHSY and SAAADI. The CDR3 loop spans 11 amino acids. The V gene lost 8 bases and the J gene lost 4 bases, with 7 bases spanning the gap. CDR3 loop: CASRSADTQYF. The CDR3 coding sequence is TGCGCCAGCCGCTCCGCAGATACGCAGTATTTT.

V gene TRBV6-5 combines with J gene TRBJ2-7; a weak D match, TRBD2 (6 bases). Germline CDR1 reads MNHEY; CDR2 reads SVGAGI. V was cut by 2 bases and J by 7 bases, with 9 bases left in between. The CDR3 totals 12 residues. The CDR3 DNA follows: TGTGCCAGCAGTTACCTCCGGGGGGAGCAGTACTTC. It encodes CASSYLRGEQYF.

A remark on this clonotype: Compared with germline, one end of the junction differs, possibly owing to a read error. The chain has TRBV27 and TRBJ2-1, with D uncertain. This CDR3 is 16 amino acids long. Germline V gives CDR1 MNHEY, CDR2 SMNVEV (reference sequence). CDR3 amino acids: CASSLVVGSSHNEQFF. The CDR3 region has the DNA TGTGCCAGCAGTTTAGTGGTGGGAAGCTCCCACAATGAGCAGTTCTTT.

This clonotype was observed a handful of times. The chain carries TRBV20-1 and TRBJ1-1, with TRBD1 as a possible D gene (6 bases). This CDR3 has 13 amino acids. The germline V and J ends were trimmed by 1 base and 2 bases, with 8 bases remaining between them. Germline assignment: CDR1 DFQATT and CDR2 SNEGSKA (reference sequence). The CDR3 nucleotides read TGCAGTGCTAGAGGGACAGCCAACACTGAAGCTTTCTTT. Translating it yields CSARGTANTEAFF.

The chain couples TRBV24-1 to TRBJ2-7; tentatively, D is TRBD2 (6 bases). The V gene lost 4 bases and the J gene lost 7 bases, with 19 bases spanning the gap. CDR3 length: 15 residues. Germline CDR1 and CDR2: KGHDR and SFDVKD. Written as DNA, the CDR3 is TGTGCCACCAGTGACCCCGGGACCCCCGGAGGGGAGCAGTACTTC. Its protein is CATSDPGTPGGEQYF.

V is TRBV11-1 and J is TRBJ2-6; D is tentatively TRBD1 or TRBD2 (5 bases each). Germline CDR1 is SGHAT and CDR2 is FQDESV (reference sequence). This CDR3 has 17 amino acids. Deletions cut 3 bases from V and 4 bases from J, with 16 bases between. The CDR3 is CASSFQGPGRGANVLTF. The CDR3 DNA is TGTGCCAGCAGCTTTCAGGGTCCGGGGCGAGGGGCCAACGTCCTGACTTTC.

In its sample, this clonotype was seen many times. The V gene is TRBV7-8, the J gene TRBJ1-1, with 8 bases identical to TRBD1. The germline CDR1 and CDR2 sequences are SGHVS and FQNEAQ. Trimming took 2 bases from V and 2 from J; bases not matched to a gene: 10. The CDR3 is 17 residues long. The DNA of the CDR3 is TGTGCCAGCAGCTTACCATACGGGCAGGGGGCAAACACTGAAGCTTTCTTT. Amino acid sequence: CASSLPYGQGANTEAFF.

The J gene is TRBJ2-3, the V gene TRBV9; TRBD2 matches 13 bases. Trimming cost V 3 bases and J 6 bases; bases outside gene matches: 7. Germline lookup yields CDR1 SGDLS and CDR2 YYNGEE. This CDR3 spans 16 amino acids. The CDR3 loop reads CASSATSGGDFDTQYF. The CDR3 DNA follows: TGTGCCAGCAGCGCCACTAGCGGGGGGGATTTCGATACGCAGTATTTT.

The chain links TRBV7-6 to TRBJ2-7; TRBD1 matches at 8 bases. The CDR3 consists of 15 residues. V gave up 1 base and J gave up 1 base; unmatched junction bases: 3. Germline V gene data show CDR1 as SGHVS and CDR2 as FNYEAQ. The CDR3 nucleotides read TGTGCCAGCAGCTTAGGCAGGGGGCCATCCTACGAGCAGTACTTC. This sequence encodes CASSLGRGPSYEQYF. The variable domain in full, with the rest retrieved from reference TRBV7-6 and TRBJ2-7, is GAGVSQSPRYKVTKRGQDVALRCDPISGHVSLYWYRQALGQGPEFLTYFNYEAQQDKSGLPNDRFSAERPEGSISTLTIQRTEQRDSAMYRCASSLGRGPSYEQYFGPGTRLTVT.

The genes are TRBV7-3 and TRBJ2-5, with D possibly TRBD2 on 6 matching bases. Germline CDR1 reads SGHTA; CDR2 reads FQGTGA. Trimming shortened V by 2 bases and J by 7 bases, and 14 bases separated the two germline ends. CDR3 length: 14 residues. The CDR3, as DNA: TGTGCCAGCAGCTTAGAGGGGACTGACGCGACCCAGTACTTC. This translates into CASSLEGTDATQYF.

V is TRBV20-1 and J is TRBJ2-7; no clear D. The CDR3 has 12 residues. Trimming took off 3 bases at V and 1 base at J, with 7 bases between the two ends. The germline CDR1 and CDR2 sequences are DFQATT and SNEGSKA (reference sequence). The CDR3 DNA sequence: TGCAGTGCTAGTGTGCTTTCCTACGAGCAGTACTTC. Its translation is CSASVLSYEQYF.

The chain joins TRBV7-8 to TRBJ2-5; no reliable D call. The V gene's germline CDR1 is SGHVS and CDR2 FQNEAQ. This CDR3 spans 14 amino acids. V was trimmed by 1 base and J by 5 bases, leaving 11 bases between them. In DNA form, the CDR3 reads TGTGCCAGCAGCTTAGTTGCGGCCAGGGAGACCCAGTACTTC. Amino acids: CASSLVAARETQYF.

This clonotype was observed a few times. This CDR3 is CASGGERNTEAFF. In DNA, the CDR3 is TGTGCCAGCGGGGGAGAACGGAACACTGAAGCTTTCTTT. The genes are TRBV2 and TRBJ1-1, with D perhaps TRBD1 (5 bases). CDR3 length: 13 amino acids. Germline V gene lookup returns CDR1 SNHLY and CDR2 FYNNEI. V lost 8 bases and J lost 1, with 11 bases in between.